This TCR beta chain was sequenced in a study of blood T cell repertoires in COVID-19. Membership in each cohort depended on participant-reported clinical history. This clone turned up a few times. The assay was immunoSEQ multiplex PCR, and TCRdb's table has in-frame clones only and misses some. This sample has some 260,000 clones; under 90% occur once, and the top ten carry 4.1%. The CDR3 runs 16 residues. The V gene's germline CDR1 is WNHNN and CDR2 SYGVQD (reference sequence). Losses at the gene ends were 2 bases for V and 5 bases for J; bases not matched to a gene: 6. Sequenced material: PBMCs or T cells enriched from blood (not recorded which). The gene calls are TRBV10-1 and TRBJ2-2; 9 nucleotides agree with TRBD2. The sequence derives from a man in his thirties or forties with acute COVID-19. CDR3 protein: CASSEPVAGETGELFF. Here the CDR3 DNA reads TGCGCCAGCAGTGAGCCAGTAGCGGGAGAGACCGGGGAGCTGTTTTTT.